The clone carrying this TCR beta chain was recorded many times. The antigen remains undetermined. The TCR beta CDR3 regions underwent amplification using RNA transcripts as the source. The TCR CDR3 was amplified in a first-round RT-PCR using the HTBI primer set. TCRdb passed the multiplex PCR reads through MiXCR, listing each CDR3 protein once. The sample has roughly 500,000 distinct CDR3 sequences, over 45% seen once. The sample belongs to a study of T cells in Graves' hyperthyroidism and ophthalmopathy. Study conclusions and caveats: Before onset, by a median of about six months, the model predicted ophthalmopathy. A 13 V-J signature model discriminated ophthalmopathy versus stable hyperthyroidism.

The study excluded patients with uncontrolled infection, other autoimmune disease, pregnancy or lactation. Deletions cut 0 bases from V and 2 bases from J, with 4 bases between. Germline CDR1 and CDR2: SEHNR and FQNEAQ (reference sequence). The CDR3 covers 13 residues. This sequence joins TRBV7-9 and TRBJ1-1; D is ambiguous. The sequence was obtained from an adult woman with Graves' disease, either hyperthyroidism or ophthalmopathy (not recorded which). Material for sequencing was peripheral blood or thyroid tissue (not recorded which). The CDR3 DNA sequence: TGTGCCAGCAGCTTAGCACATAACACTGAAGCTTTCTTT. This encodes CASSLAHNTEAFF.